Listed below are T cell receptor beta chains from one sample, sequenced in a study of blood T cell repertoires in COVID-19. Measured with immunoSEQ multiplex PCR; TCRdb has only the in-frame clones, and not every one. This repertoire shows hundreds of thousands of clones, 82% found once; its top ten account for roughly 5.3%. The material sequenced was PBMCs or T cells enriched from blood (not recorded which). The source of these receptors is a man aged 35-49 years who had been exposed to COVID-19. Both conserved end residues are part of each CDR3. The D gene is left open where the match is weak. Only some rows state a clone size, as once, few, many or a class for expanded clones.

CDR3 DNA	CDR3 protein	V gene	clone size	J gene	D gene
TGTGCCAGCAGCTTGCGATCCGGCGGGAGCCTCGAGTACCAAGAGACCCAGTACTTC	CASSLRSGGSLEYQETQYF	TRBV3-1/TRBV3-2	once	TRBJ2-5	TRBD2
TGTGCCAGCAGCTTGGCGACTAGCGGGGGGCGCGGAGAGACCCAGTACTTC	CASSLATSGGRGETQYF	TRBV5-6	.	TRBJ2-5	TRBD2
TGTGCCAGCAGCTTGTTTTTGACTTCCACTGAAGCTTTCTTT	CASSLFLTSTEAFF	TRBV5-4	.	TRBJ1-1	.
TGTGCCACCAGTGAACACCGGGAAAACTATGGCTACACCTTC	CATSEHRENYGYTF	TRBV24-1	.	TRBJ1-2	.
TGTGCCAGCAGTTCAAGGACAGGTTCACCCCTCCACTTT	CASSSRTGSPLHF	TRBV12-3/TRBV12-4	.	TRBJ1-6	TRBD1
TGTGCCAGCAGCTTGGTTCTGTCCAACAGTGTGGAGACCCAGTACTTC	CASSLVLSNSVETQYF	TRBV5-4	.	TRBJ2-5	.
TGTGCCAGCATAGGACAAACTTATAGCAATCAGCCCCAGCATTTT	CASIGQTYSNQPQHF	TRBV28	.	TRBJ1-5	.
TGTGCCAGCGGTTTCCTAGCGGGAGGAACCGAGCAGTACTTC	CASGFLAGGTEQYF	TRBV2	many	TRBJ2-7	TRBD2
TGTGCCAGCTCGCAGGGGTCCATACAAGAGACCCAGTACTTC	CASSQGSIQETQYF	TRBV2	.	TRBJ2-5	.
TGTGCCAGCAGTTCCACAGGCGCCTATGGCTACACCTTC	CASSSTGAYGYTF	TRBV27	.	TRBJ1-2	.
TGTGCCAGCAGTTATCGGGCGGGTTACAATGAGCAGTTCTTC	CASSYRAGYNEQFF	TRBV25-1	once	TRBJ2-1	.
TGTGCCAGTACTAACATAAGGGGGCGTCAGCCCCAGCATTTT	CASTNIRGRQPQHF	TRBV19	.	TRBJ1-5	TRBD1
TGTGCCAGCGGCTTGACAGGTGCGAATTCACCCCTCCACTTT	CASGLTGANSPLHF	TRBV6-6	many	TRBJ1-6	.
TGCGCCAGCAGCAAGGGACAGGGGGCGACCTACGAGCAGTACTTC	CASSKGQGATYEQYF	TRBV5-1	.	TRBJ2-7	TRBD1
TGTGCCAGTAGTCCGCAGGGTTATGGCTACACCTTC	CASSPQGYGYTF	TRBV19	.	TRBJ1-2	.
TGTGCCTGGAGTGAAACAGCCGAGCAGTACTTC	CAWSETAEQYF	TRBV30	.	TRBJ2-7	.
TGTGCCAGTAGGTCGGGAACAAAGGATGGCTACACCTTC	CASRSGTKDGYTF	TRBV19	.	TRBJ1-2	.
TGTGCCTGGAGCCCCACGCGCAGGGGGCAAGAGACCCAGTACTTC	CAWSPTRRGQETQYF	TRBV30	.	TRBJ2-5	TRBD1
TGTGCCAGCAGCCGCGTAGGGGGCGGGAGGGGTCGCGAGCAGTTCTTC	CASSRVGGGRGREQFF	TRBV3-1/TRBV3-2	.	TRBJ2-1	TRBD2
TGTGCCAGCAGCTCCATCGAGAAACCTGTAAACACCGGGGAGCTGTTTTTT	CASSSIEKPVNTGELFF	TRBV9	.	TRBJ2-2	.
TGCAGCGTGGGGACAGGGGCCTACGAGCAGTACTTC	CSVGTGAYEQYF	TRBV29-1	.	TRBJ2-7	TRBD1
TGTGCTAGTGGTTTCGGGACAGGGGGGCAATATGAGCAGTTCTTC	CASGFGTGGQYEQFF	TRBV12-5	.	TRBJ2-1	TRBD1
TGTGCCAGCAGTGAATATATCCATACCCAAGGGGACAAATCACCCCTCCACTTT	CASSEYIHTQGDKSPLHF	TRBV25-1	.	TRBJ1-6	.
TGTGCCATCAGTGCCAGGACAGGGGTGAGCAATCAGCCCCAGCATTTT	CAISARTGVSNQPQHF	TRBV10-3	.	TRBJ1-5	TRBD1
TGTGCCAGCACGGACAGGAGCGGGGAAAAACTGTTTTTT	CASTDRSGEKLFF	TRBV9	once	TRBJ1-4	TRBD1
TGTGCCAGCAGCTCCAGTTATAGCTCTGGCTACACCTTC	CASSSSYSSGYTF	TRBV16	.	TRBJ1-2	.
TGTGCCAGCAGCTTACTGGGGACTCGGGGCTACACCTTC	CASSLLGTRGYTF	TRBV7-8	few	TRBJ1-2	.
TGTGCCTGGAGTGTATCTTTTTCGGCAGGGAACGAGCAGTACTTC	CAWSVSFSAGNEQYF	TRBV30	.	TRBJ2-7	.
TGTGCCAGTGCAGGGGATCTTAGCAATCAGCCCCAGCATTTT	CASAGDLSNQPQHF	TRBV19	once	TRBJ1-5	.
TGTGCCAGTAGTCCGGCGACAGGGATCACTGAAGCTTTCTTT	CASSPATGITEAFF	TRBV19	.	TRBJ1-1	TRBD1
TGTGCCAGTAGTATATCACACAGGGGCCCGGTCAACGAGCAGTACTTC	CASSISHRGPVNEQYF	TRBV19	.	TRBJ2-7	TRBD1
TGTGCCAGCAGCGTGGGACAGGGGGCGCGTGCCACTGAAGCTTTCTTT	CASSVGQGARATEAFF	TRBV11-1	.	TRBJ1-1	TRBD1
TGTGCCAGCAGTTTATTACCCCCTCGGGACTATGGCTACACCTTC	CASSLLPPRDYGYTF	TRBV27	.	TRBJ1-2	.
TGTGCCAGCAGCGTAGCTAGCGGGGACGAGCAGTTCTTC	CASSVASGDEQFF	TRBV9	once	TRBJ2-1	TRBD2
TGTGCCAGTATTGGCCGGGACACCAACTCTGGGGCCAACGTCCTGACTTTC	CASIGRDTNSGANVLTF	TRBV19	.	TRBJ2-6	.
TGTGCCAGTAGTGCTGGACCGGGAGGGTTCCCTAAGGAGCAGTACTTC	CASSAGPGGFPKEQYF	TRBV19	.	TRBJ2-7	TRBD2
TGTGCCAGCAGCCAAGGGACGGTGGGGGCTAGCGGGGTCTACGAGCAGTACTTC	CASSQGTVGASGVYEQYF	TRBV3-1/TRBV3-2	few	TRBJ2-7	TRBD2
TGTGCCAGCACCCTAAAGGGGACTATGGCCTACGAGCAGTACTTC	CASTLKGTMAYEQYF	TRBV27	.	TRBJ2-7	TRBD2
TGTGCCAGCAGCGCTGGGACTAGCGGTAGCACAGATACGCAGTATTTT	CASSAGTSGSTDTQYF	TRBV7-2	few	TRBJ2-3	TRBD2
TGTGCCAGCTCACCACCTAGTTCGGGAGTGAAGCGCTACGAGCAGTACTTC	CASSPPSSGVKRYEQYF	TRBV18	.	TRBJ2-7	.
TGTGCCAGCAGCCGGACAGGGGCAGATACGCAGTATTTT	CASSRTGADTQYF	TRBV7-9	.	TRBJ2-3	TRBD1
TGTGCCAGCAGCGACAGCGCCTTCCTCTACAATGAGCAGTTCTTC	CASSDSAFLYNEQFF	TRBV27	.	TRBJ2-1	.
TGCAGCGTTGAAGATCCTTATAATGGCTACACCTTC	CSVEDPYNGYTF	TRBV29-1	.	TRBJ1-2	.
TGTGCCAGCAGTTCCGCGGAGACCCAGTACTTC	CASSSAETQYF	TRBV25-1	once	TRBJ2-5	.
TGTGCCAGCAGTCTCGTTCGGGGTCGGGATACGCAGTATTTT	CASSLVRGRDTQYF	TRBV27	.	TRBJ2-3	.
TGTGCCAGCAGCCGGCTCGGGAGGGCCTACGAGCAGTACTTC	CASSRLGRAYEQYF	TRBV3-1/TRBV3-2	.	TRBJ2-7	TRBD2
TGTGCTAGTGGTTTGTCTACAGGTCTTCTCCCTGGAAACACCATATATTTT	CASGLSTGLLPGNTIYF	TRBV12-5	.	TRBJ1-3	.
TGTGCCAGCAGTCCCTTTGTGACAGGGGACTATGGCTACACCTTC	CASSPFVTGDYGYTF	TRBV6-5	.	TRBJ1-2	TRBD1
TGTGCCAGCAGTTATCCAGGGGGCACTGAAGCTTTCTTT	CASSYPGGTEAFF	TRBV12-3/TRBV12-4	.	TRBJ1-1	TRBD1
TGCGCCAGCAGCTTGGAACGGCGGGCTCATGAAAAACTGTTTTTT	CASSLERRAHEKLFF	TRBV5-1	.	TRBJ1-4	.
TGTGCCTGCAAATCCGCCCTAAGCTCCTACAATGAGCAGTTCTTC	CACKSALSSYNEQFF	TRBV19	.	TRBJ2-1	.
TGTGCCAGCATGGAGAGACCGCAATACACAGATACGCAGTATTTT	CASMERPQYTDTQYF	TRBV27	.	TRBJ2-3	.